This TCR beta chain was sequenced during a study of CD8+ T cells in alopecia areata. General observations from the study: Patients shared TCRs less clearly than mice did, possibly owing to HLA.

A sort of pooled cutaneous lymph node cells used CD4, CD8alpha, NKG2D, NKG2ACE and other stains. In this sample, this clone turned up a few times. What it binds is not known. Mouse gene names and germline throughout. The observed sequence ends 4 residues before the CDR3 terminus, with the missing tail filled in from the germline J gene. Other DNA sequences in this sample translate to the same CDR3. Following RNA extraction, reverse transcription yielded cDNA that acted as the sequencing template. The repertoire was sequenced with immunoSEQ multiplex PCR; TCRdb's copy has only in-frame clones and lacks some. The data list about 300,000 clones, none observed once; less than 1.5% falls to the top ten. Germline V gives CDR1 FNHDT, CDR2 SITEND (reference sequence). V gave up 4 bases and J gave up 0 bases, with 8 bases separating them. CDR3 length: 13 residues.

The rearrangement joins TRBV19 to TRBJ2-7, with D perhaps TRBD1 (5 bases). The clonotype was recovered from a C3H/HeJ mouse with alopecia areata. Mice of this strain are of MHC haplotype H2-k. Sequences were obtained from CD4+ T cells sorted from a lymph node. Incomplete CDR3 DNA: TGTGCCAGCAGTCACAGGAGCTCCTAT. Translated, it gives CASSHRSSY. The complete CDR3 sequence is CASSHRSSYEQYF.